This T cell receptor beta chain derives from a study of cytomegalovirus exposure and HLA in healthy donors. Study-wide points: The later analysis indicated that the majority of CMV-associated TCR beta chains appeared HLA-restricted. Follow-up analysis found HLA locus-dependent TCR association rates, highest for DRB1 and lowest for HLA-C.

As concerns this clone: Its antigen is unidentified.

The CDR3 is 15 amino acids. V dropped 0 bases and J dropped 3 bases, with 11 bases sitting between them. Germline V gene data show CDR1 as SGHDT and CDR2 as YYEEEE. The PCR made use of 60 Vbeta and 13 Jbeta primers. Only in-frame clones appear in the TCRdb table, and some are missing; sequencing was by immunoSEQ multiplex PCR. This table has 200,000 to 250,000 clones, 70% to 90% appearing once. The chain links TRBV5-6 to TRBJ2-3; maybe TRBD1 (6 bases). The TCR sequence derives from a man aged 30 to 45 in good health and CMV-seronegative. The sample was PBMCs. CDR3 in DNA: TGTGCCAGCAGCTTGGACAGGGAACGAACAGATACGCAGTATTTT. Amino acids: CASSLDRERTDTQYF.